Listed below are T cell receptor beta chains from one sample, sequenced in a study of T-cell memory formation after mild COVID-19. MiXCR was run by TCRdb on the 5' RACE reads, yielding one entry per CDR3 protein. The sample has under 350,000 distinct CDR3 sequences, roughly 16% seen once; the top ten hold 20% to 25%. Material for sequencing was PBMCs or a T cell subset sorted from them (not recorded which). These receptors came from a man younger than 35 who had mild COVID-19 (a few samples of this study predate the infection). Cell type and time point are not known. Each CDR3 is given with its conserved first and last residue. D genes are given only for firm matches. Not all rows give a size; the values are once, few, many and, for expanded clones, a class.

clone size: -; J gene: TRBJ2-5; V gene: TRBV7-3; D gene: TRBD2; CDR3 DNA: TGTGCCAGCAGTTCGACTAGCGGGGGGCCAGAGACCCAGTACTTC; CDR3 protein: CASSSTSGGPETQYF
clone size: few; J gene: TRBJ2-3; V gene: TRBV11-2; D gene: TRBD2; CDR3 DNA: TGTGCCAGCAGCCCCCTAGCGGGGGCCGAGGGAGATACGCAGTATTTT; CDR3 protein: CASSPLAGAEGDTQYF
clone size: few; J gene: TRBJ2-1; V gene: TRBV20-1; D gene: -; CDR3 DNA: TGCAGTGCTAGCCTCGGCGGGGGCCTTGGGTACAATGAGCAGTTCTTC; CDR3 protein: CSASLGGGLGYNEQFF
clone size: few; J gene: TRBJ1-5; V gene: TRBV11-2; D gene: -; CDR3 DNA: TGTGCCAGCAGCTTTCAGGGCGGCAATCAGCCCCAGCATTTT; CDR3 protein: CASSFQGGNQPQHF
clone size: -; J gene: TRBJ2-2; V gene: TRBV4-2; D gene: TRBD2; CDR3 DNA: TGTGCCAGCACGCTCGCGGGGGGCGCGAACACCGGGGAGCTGTTTTTT; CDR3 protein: CASTLAGGANTGELFF
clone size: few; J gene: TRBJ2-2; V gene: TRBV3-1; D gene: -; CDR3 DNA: TGTGCCAGCGGGACCCTTGGGGAGCTGTTTTTT; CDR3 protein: CASGTLGELFF
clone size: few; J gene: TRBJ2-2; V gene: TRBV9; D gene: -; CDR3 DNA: TGTGCCAGCAGCACTCCCTACACCGGGGAGCTGTTTTTT; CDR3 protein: CASSTPYTGELFF
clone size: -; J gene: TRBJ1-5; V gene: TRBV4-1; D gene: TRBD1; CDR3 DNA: TGCGCCAGCAGCCAACCGGGACAGGGGGATCAGCCCCAGCATTTT; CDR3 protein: CASSQPGQGDQPQHF
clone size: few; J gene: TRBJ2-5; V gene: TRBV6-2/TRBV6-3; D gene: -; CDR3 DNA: TGTGCCAGCAGTGCCCAGGGGTGGGCCAGCCACGAGACCCAGTACTTC; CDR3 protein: CASSAQGWASHETQYF
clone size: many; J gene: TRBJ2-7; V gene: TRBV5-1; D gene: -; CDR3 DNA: TGCGCCAGCGCATGCGAGCAGTACTTC; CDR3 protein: CASACEQYF
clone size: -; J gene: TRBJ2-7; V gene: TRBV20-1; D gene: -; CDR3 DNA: TGCAGTGCCCCGACCAGGGTCCACGAGCAGTACTTC; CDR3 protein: CSAPTRVHEQYF
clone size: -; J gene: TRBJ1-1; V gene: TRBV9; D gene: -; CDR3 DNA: TGTGCCAGCAGCGCACCCGGAAATTACAGGAACACTGAAGCTTTCTTT; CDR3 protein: CASSAPGNYRNTEAFF
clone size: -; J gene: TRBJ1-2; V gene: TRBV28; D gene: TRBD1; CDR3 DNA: TGTGCCAGCAGTTCCGGGACAGGGGTTATAGGCTACACCTTC; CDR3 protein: CASSSGTGVIGYTF
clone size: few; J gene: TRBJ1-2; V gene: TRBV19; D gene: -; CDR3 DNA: TGTGCCAGTAGCCGAGATTTGACAGCCAACTATGGCTACACCTTC; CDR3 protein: CASSRDLTANYGYTF
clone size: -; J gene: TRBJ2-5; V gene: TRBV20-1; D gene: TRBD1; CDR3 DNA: TGCAGTGCTAGAGGGACAGGAATAGAGACCCAGTACTTC; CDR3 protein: CSARGTGIETQYF
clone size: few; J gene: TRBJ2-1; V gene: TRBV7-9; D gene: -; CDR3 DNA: TGTGCCAGCACCAACTCAGGGTACAATGAGCAGTTCTTC; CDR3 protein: CASTNSGYNEQFF
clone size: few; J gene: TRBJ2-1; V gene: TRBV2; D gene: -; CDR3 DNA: TGTGCCAGCAGTGAAGGGAGCGCGGCAAATGAGCAGTTCTTC; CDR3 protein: CASSEGSAANEQFF
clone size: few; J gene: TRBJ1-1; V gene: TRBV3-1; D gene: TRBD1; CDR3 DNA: TGTGCCAGCAGCCCGGACAGGGGATCGAACACTGAAGCTTTCTTT; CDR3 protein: CASSPDRGSNTEAFF
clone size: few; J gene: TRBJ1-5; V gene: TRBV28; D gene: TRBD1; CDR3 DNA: TGTGCCAGCAGGGGGTGGACAGGGGGCAATCAGCCCCAGCATTTT; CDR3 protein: CASRGWTGGNQPQHF
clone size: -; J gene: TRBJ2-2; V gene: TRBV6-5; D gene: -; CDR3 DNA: TGTGCCAGCACGCGTGCGAACACCGGGGAGCTGTTTTTT; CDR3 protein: CASTRANTGELFF
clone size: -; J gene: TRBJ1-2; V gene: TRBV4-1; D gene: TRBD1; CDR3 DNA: TGCGCCAGCAGCCAAGGGATGGGCATGGGACAGGGGAATGGCTACACCTTC; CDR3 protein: CASSQGMGMGQGNGYTF
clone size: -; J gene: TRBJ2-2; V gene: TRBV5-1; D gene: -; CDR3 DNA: TGCGCCAGCAGCTTTGGCAACCTAGGGCACGGGGAGCTGTTTTTT; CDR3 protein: CASSFGNLGHGELFF
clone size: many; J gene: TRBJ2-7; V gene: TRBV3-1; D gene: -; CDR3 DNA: TGTGCCAGCAGTTGGACTACCTACGAGCAGTACTTC; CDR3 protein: CASSWTTYEQYF
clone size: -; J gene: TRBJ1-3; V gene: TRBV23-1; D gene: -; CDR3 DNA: TGCGCCAGCCCTTTTTTGGGCGCCTACTCTGGAAACACCATATATTTT; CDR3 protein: CASPFLGAYSGNTIYF
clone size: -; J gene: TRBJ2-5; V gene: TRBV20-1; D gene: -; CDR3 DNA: TGCAGTGCTAGAGGGGGGGAGACCCAGTACTTC; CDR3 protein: CSARGGETQYF
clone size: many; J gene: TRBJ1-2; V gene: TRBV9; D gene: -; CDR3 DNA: TGTGCCAGCAGCGTAGAAGGGGCCTACTATGGCTACACCTTC; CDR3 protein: CASSVEGAYYGYTF
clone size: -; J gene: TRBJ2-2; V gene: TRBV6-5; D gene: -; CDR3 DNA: TGTGCCAGCAGGGGGGGGCCCGCCACCGGGGAGCTGTTTTTT; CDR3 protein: CASRGGPATGELFF
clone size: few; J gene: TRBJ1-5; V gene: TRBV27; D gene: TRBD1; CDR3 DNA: TGTGCCAGCAGTTTATTAGGAACAGGGGGCAACCAGCCCCAGCATTTT; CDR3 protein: CASSLLGTGGNQPQHF
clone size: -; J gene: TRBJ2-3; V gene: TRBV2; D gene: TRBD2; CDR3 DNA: TGTGCCAGCAGGTTCCTAGCGGACACAGATACGCAGTATTTT; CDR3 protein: CASRFLADTDTQYF
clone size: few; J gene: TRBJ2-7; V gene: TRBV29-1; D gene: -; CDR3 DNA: TGCAGCGTTGAAGATCCAGCGACCTACGAGCAGTACTTC; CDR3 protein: CSVEDPATYEQYF
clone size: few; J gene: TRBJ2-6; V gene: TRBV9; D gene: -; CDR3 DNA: TGTGCCAGCAGCGTAGTTCTGGGTGCTGGGGCCAACGTCCTGACTTTC; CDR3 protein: CASSVVLGAGANVLTF
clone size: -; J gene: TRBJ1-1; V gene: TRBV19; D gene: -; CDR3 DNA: TGTGCCAGTAGGCCAGGGGACGGAAACCCGGCAAACACTGAAGCTTTCTTT; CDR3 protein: CASRPGDGNPANTEAFF
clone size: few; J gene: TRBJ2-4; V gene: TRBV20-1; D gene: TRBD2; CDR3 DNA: TGCAGTGCTAGTGACGGGTTAGCGGGGGGACGGGAGCGCGCTCAGTACTTC; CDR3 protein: CSASDGLAGGRERAQYF
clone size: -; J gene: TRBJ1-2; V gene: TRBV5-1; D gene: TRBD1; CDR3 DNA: TGCGCCAGCAGCTTGGGTACCGGACAGGACAACTATGGCTACACCTTC; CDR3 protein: CASSLGTGQDNYGYTF
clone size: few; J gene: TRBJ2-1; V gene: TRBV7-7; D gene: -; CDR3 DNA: TGTGCTAGCAGCCCCCTTAGGGGACACTATGAGCAGTTCTTC; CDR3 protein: CASSPLRGHYEQFF
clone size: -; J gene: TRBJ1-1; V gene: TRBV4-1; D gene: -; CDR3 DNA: TGCGCCAGCAGCCAGTGGGACAAGGGTGGCACTGAAGCTTTCTTT; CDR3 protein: CASSQWDKGGTEAFF
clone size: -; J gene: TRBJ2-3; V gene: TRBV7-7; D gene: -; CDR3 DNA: TGTGCTAGCAGCTTAAGTCGGAGGGATACGCAGTATTTT; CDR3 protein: CASSLSRRDTQYF
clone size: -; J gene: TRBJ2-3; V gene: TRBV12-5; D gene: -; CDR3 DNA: TGTGCTAGTGGGCCAGGACTTAGCACAGATACGCAGTATTTT; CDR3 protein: CASGPGLSTDTQYF
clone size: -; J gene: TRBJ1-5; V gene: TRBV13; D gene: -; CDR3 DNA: TGTGCCAGCAGCTTAGGCCTGGGAGGCAATCAGCCCCAGCATTTT; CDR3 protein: CASSLGLGGNQPQHF
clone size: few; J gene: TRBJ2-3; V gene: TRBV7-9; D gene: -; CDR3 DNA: TGTGCCAGCAGCCCACTGGGGGGCGGAAGCACAGATACGCAGTATTTT; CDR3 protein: CASSPLGGGSTDTQYF
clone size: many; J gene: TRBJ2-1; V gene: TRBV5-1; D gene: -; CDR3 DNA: TGCGCCAGCGGGGAAGGGGGCTCCTACAATGAGCAGTTCTTC; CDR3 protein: CASGEGGSYNEQFF
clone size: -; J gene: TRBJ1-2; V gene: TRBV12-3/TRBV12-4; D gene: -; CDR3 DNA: TGTGCCAGCAGCCCCCAATCCGGACTTAACTATGGCTACACCTTC; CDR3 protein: CASSPQSGLNYGYTF
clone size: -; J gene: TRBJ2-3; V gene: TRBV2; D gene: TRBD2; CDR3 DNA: TGTGCCAGCAGAGGACTAGCCACAGATACGCAGTATTTT; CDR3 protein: CASRGLATDTQYF
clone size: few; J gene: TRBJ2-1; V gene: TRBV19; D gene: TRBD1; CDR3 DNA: TGTGCCAGTAGTATGGGGACAGGGGACCTGTTCTTC; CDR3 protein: CASSMGTGDLFF
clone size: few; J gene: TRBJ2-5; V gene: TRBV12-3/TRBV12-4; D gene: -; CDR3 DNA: TGTGCCAGCAGTTTAGTGGACAATCGGGAGACCCAGTACTTC; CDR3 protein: CASSLVDNRETQYF
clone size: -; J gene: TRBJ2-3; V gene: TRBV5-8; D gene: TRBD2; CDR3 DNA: TGTGCCAGCAGCCGGCGCCTAGCGGGCATAGATACGCAGTATTTT; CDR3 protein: CASSRRLAGIDTQYF
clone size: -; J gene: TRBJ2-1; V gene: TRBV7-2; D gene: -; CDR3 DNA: TGTGCCAGCAGCTTGGGTCGGGTAAATGAGCAGTTCTTC; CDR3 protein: CASSLGRVNEQFF
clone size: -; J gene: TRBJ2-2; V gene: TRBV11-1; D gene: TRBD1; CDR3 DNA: TGTGCCAGCAGCGGGCCGAGGACAGGGGCCACCGGGGAGCTGTTTTTT; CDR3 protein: CASSGPRTGATGELFF
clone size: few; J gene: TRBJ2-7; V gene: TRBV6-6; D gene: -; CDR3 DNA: TGTGCCAGCTCCGCCGGACCGATCGAGCAGTACTTC; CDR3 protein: CASSAGPIEQYF
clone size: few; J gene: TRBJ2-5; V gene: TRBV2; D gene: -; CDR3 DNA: TGTGCCAGCAGTGCCCCCCAGGGGATAGAGACCCAGTACTTC; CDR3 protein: CASSAPQGIETQYF
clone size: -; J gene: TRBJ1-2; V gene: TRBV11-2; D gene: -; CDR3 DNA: TGTGCCAGCAGCCCTACACAAGCAGGGGTTGGCTACACCTTC; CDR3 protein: CASSPTQAGVGYTF
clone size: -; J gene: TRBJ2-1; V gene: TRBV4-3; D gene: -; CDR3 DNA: TGCGCCAGCAGCCTAAAGCCGGGGCATGAGCAGTTCTTC; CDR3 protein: CASSLKPGHEQFF